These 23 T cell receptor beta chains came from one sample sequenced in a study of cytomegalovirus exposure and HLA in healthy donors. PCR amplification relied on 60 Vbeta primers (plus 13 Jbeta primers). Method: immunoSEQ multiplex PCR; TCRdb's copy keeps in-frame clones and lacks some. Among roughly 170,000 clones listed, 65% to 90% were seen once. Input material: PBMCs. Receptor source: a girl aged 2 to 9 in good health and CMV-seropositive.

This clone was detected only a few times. CDR3 region: CASSGRQGKGTEAFF. The CDR3 bases are TGTGCCAGCAGCGGAAGACAGGGGAAGGGGACTGAAGCTTTCTTT. The rearrangement uses TRBV6-1 and TRBJ1-1; 8 nucleotides line up with TRBD1. The CDR3 length is 15 residues. Trimming cost V 6 bases and J 5 bases; bases outside gene matches: 11. The germline gives CDR1 MNHNS, CDR2 SASEGT.

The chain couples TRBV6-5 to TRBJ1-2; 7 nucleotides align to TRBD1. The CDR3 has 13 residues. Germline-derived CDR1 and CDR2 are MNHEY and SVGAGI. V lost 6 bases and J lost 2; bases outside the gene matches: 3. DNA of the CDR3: TGTGCCAGCAGGATACAGGGGAACTATGGCTACACCTTC. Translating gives CASRIQGNYGYTF.

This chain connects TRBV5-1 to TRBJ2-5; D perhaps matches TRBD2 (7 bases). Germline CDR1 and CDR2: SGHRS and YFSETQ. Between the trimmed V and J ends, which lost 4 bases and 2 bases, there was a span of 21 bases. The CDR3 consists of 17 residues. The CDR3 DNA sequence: TGCGCCAGCAGCCTTGGAGGGGGAGGGGGAGAACAAGAGACCCAGTACTTC. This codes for CASSLGGGGGEQETQYF.

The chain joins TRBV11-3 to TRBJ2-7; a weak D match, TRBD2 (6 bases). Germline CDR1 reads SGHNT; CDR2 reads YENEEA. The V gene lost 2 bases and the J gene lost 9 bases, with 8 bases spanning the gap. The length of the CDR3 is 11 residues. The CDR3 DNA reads TGTGCCAGCAGCTTAAGGGAGGTGCAGTACTTC. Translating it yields CASSLREVQYF.

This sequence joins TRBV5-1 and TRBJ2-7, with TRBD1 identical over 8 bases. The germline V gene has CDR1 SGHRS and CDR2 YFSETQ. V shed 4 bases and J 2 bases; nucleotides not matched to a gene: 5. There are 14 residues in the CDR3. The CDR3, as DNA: TGCGCCAGCAGCCCGGGGACAGGCGCCTACGAGCAGTACTTC. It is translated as CASSPGTGAYEQYF.

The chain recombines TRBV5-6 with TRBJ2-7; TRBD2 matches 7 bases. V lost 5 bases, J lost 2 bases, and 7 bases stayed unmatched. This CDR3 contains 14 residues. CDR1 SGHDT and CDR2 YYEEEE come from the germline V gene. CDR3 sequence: CASRRRGSTYEQYF. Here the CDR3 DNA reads TGTGCCAGCAGGCGGCGGGGGAGCACCTACGAGCAGTACTTC.

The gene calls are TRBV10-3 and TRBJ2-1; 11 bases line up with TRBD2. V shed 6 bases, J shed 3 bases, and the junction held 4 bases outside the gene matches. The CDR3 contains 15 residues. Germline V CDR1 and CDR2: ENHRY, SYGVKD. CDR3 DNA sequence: TGTGCCATCAGGACTAGCGGGACACACTACAATGAGCAGTTCTTC. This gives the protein CAIRTSGTHYNEQFF.

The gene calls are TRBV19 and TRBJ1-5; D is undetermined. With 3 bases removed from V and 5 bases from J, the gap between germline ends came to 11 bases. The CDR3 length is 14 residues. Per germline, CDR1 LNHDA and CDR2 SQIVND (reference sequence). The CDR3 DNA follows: TGTGCCAGTAGTATTATCGGCGGGGATCAGCCCCAGCATTTT. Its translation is CASSIIGGDQPQHF.

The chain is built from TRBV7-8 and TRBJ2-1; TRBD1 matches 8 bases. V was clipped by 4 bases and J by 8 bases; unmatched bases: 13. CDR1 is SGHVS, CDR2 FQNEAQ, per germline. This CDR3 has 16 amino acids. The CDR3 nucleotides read TGTGCCAGCAGCTCACTTCGGGCAGGGGGCAGGGATGAGCAGTTCTTC. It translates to CASSSLRAGGRDEQFF.

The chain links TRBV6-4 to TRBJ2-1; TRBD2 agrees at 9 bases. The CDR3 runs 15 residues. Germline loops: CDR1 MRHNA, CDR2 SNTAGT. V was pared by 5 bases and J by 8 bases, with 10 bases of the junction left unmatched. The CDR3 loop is CASSLAGATFDEQFF. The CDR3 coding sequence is TGTGCCAGCAGTTTAGCGGGAGCCACGTTTGATGAGCAGTTCTTC.

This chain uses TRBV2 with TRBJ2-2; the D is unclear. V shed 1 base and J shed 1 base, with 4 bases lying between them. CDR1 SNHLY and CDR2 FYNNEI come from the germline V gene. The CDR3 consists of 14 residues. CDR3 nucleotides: TGTGCCAGCAGTGAAGAGCTGAACACCGGGGAGCTGTTTTTT. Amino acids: CASSEELNTGELFF.

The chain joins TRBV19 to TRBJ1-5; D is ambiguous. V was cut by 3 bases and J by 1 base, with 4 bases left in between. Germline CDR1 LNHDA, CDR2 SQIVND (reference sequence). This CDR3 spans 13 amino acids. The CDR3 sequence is CASSMESNQPQHF. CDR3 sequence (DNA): TGTGCCAGTAGTATGGAGAGCAATCAGCCCCAGCATTTT.

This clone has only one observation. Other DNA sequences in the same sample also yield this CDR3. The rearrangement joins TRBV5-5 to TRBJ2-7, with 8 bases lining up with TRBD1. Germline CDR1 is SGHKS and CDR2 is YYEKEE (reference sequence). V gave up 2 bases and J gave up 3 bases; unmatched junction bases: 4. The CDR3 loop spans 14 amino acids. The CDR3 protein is CASSLSDRGYEQYF. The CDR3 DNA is TGTGCCAGCAGCTTATCAGACAGGGGCTACGAGCAGTACTTC.

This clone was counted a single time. CDR3 sequence reads: CASSQGSGTRMEPLHF. CDR3 bases: TGCGCCAGCAGCCAAGGATCAGGGACACGAATGGAACCCCTCCACTTT. The gene calls are TRBV4-1 and TRBJ1-6; D might be TRBD1 (6 bases). Germline CDR1 reads MGHRA; CDR2 reads YSYEKL. The CDR3 sequence is 16 residues long. V gave up 1 base and J gave up 12 bases, with 19 bases separating them.

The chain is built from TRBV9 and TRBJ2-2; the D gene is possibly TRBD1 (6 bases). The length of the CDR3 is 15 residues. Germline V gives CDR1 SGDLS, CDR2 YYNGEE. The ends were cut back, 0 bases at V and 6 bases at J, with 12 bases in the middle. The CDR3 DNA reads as TGTGCCAGCAGCGTAGCACAGGGCGTAGCCGGGGAGCTGTTTTTT. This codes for CASSVAQGVAGELFF.

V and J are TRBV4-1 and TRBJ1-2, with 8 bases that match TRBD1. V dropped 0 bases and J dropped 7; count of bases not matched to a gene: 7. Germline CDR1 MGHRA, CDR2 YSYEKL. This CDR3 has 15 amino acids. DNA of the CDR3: TGCGCCAGCAGCCAAGATCGGCAGGGGGCCTCTGGCTACACCTTC. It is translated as CASSQDRQGASGYTF.

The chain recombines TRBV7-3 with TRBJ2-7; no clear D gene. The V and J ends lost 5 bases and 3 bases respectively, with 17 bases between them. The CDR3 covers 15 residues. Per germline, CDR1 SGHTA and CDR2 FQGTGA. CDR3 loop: CASSLSPVLYYEQYF. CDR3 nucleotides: TGTGCCAGCAGCCTATCCCCGGTGCTATACTACGAGCAGTACTTC.

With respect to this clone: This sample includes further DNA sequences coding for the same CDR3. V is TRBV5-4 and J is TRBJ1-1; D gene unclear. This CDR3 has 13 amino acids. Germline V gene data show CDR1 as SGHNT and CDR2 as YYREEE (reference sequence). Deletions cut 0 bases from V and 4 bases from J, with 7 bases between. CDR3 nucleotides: TGTGCCAGCAGCTTGGAAACGGGCACTGAAGCTTTCTTT. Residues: CASSLETGTEAFF.

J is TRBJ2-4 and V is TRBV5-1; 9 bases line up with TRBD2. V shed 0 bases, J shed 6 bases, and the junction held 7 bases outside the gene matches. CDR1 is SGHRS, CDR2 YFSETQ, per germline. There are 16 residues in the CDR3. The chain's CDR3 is CASSLEASGIGNIQYF. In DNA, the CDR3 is TGCGCCAGCAGCTTGGAGGCTAGCGGGATAGGAAACATTCAGTACTTC.

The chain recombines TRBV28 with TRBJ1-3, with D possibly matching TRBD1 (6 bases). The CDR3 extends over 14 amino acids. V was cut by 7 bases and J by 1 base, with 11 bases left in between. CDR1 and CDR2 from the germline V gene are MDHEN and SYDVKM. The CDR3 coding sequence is TGTGCCAGCACCCACCAGGGGTCTGGAAACACCATATATTTT. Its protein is CASTHQGSGNTIYF.

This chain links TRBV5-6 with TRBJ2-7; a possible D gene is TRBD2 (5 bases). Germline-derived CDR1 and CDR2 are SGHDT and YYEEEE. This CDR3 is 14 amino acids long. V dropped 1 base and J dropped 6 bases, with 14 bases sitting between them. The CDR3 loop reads CASSLPSWRSEQYF. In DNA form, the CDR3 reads TGTGCCAGCAGCTTGCCGAGCTGGAGGAGCGAGCAGTACTTC.

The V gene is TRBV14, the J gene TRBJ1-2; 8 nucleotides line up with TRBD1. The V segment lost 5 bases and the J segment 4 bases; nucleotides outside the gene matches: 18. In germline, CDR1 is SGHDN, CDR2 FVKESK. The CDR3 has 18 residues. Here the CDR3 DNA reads TGTGCCAGCAGCGTTTCCGGGACAGGCCATTTATGGGGCTATGGCTACACCTTC. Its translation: CASSVSGTGHLWGYGYTF.

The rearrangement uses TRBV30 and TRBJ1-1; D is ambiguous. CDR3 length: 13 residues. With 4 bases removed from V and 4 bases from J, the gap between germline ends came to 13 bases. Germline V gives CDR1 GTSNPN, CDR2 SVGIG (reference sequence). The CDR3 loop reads CAWNPGGITEAFF. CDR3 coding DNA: TGTGCCTGGAATCCAGGAGGTATCACTGAAGCTTTCTTT.